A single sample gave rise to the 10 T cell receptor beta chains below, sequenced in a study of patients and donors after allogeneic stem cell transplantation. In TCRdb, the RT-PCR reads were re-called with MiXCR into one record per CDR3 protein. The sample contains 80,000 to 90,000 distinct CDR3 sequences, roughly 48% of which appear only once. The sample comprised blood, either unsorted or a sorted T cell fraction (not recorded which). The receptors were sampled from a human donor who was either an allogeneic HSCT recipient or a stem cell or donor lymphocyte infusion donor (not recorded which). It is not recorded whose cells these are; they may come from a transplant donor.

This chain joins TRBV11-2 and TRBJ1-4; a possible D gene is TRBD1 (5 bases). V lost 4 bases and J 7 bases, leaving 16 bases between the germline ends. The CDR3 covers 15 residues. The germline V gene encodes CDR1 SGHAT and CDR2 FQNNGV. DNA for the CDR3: TGTGCCAGCAGCTCCGGGACGCCAAATAGTGAAAAACTGTTTTTT. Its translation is CASSSGTPNSEKLFF.

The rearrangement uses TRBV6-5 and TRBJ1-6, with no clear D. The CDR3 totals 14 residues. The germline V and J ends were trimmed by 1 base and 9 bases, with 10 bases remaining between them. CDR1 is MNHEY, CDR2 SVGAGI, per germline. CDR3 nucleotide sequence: TGTGCCAGCAGTTACTTCCGGGGTAGTTCACCCCTCCACTTT. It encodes CASSYFRGSSPLHF.

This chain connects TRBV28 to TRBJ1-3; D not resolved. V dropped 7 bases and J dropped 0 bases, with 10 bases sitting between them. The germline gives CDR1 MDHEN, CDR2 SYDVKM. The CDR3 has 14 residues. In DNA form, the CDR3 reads TGTGCCAGCATCAGTTTTGACTCTGGAAACACCATATATTTT. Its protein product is CASISFDSGNTIYF.

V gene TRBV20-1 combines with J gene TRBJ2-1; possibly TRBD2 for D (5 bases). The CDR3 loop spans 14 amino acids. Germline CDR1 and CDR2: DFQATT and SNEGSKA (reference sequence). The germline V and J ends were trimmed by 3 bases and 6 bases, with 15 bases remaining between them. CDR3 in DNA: TGCAGTGCTAGTAACGGGGAAATAATCAATGAGCAGTTCTTC. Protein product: CSASNGEIINEQFF.

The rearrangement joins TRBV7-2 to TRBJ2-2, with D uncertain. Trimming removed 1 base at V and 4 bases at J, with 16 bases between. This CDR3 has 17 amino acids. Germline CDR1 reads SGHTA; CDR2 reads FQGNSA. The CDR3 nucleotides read TGTGCCAGCAGCTTAGTTCGGGTTCTGGGTTTCACCGGGGAGCTGTTTTTT. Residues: CASSLVRVLGFTGELFF.

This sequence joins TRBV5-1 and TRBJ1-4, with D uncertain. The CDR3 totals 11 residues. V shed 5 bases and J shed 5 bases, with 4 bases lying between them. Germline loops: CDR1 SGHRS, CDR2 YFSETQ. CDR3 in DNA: TGCGCCAGCAGAGGGAATGAAAAACTGTTTTTT. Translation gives CASRGNEKLFF.

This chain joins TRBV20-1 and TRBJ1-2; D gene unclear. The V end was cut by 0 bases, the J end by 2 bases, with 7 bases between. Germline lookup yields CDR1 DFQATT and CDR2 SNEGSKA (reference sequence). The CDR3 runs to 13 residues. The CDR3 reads CSARDWVNYGYTF. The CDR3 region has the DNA TGCAGTGCTAGAGATTGGGTGAACTATGGCTACACCTTC.

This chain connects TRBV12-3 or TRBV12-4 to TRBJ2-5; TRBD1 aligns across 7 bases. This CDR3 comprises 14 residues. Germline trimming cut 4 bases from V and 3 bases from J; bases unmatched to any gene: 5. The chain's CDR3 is CASSSPTGEETQYF. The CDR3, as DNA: TGTGCCAGCAGTTCTCCAACAGGGGAAGAGACCCAGTACTTC.

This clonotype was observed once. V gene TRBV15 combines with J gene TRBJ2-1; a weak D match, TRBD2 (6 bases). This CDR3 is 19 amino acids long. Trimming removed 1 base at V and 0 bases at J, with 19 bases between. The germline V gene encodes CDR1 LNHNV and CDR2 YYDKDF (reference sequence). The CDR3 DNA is TGTGCCACCAGCAGAGGTTTTGCGGGGAAATTGAGCTCCTACAATGAGCAGTTCTTC. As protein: CATSRGFAGKLSSYNEQFF.

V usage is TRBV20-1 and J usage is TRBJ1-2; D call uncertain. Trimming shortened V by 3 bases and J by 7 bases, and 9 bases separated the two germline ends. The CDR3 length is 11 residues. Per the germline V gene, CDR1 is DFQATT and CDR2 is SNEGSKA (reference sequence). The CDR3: CSASGDGGYTF. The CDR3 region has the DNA TGCAGTGCTAGTGGTGACGGTGGCTACACCTTC.